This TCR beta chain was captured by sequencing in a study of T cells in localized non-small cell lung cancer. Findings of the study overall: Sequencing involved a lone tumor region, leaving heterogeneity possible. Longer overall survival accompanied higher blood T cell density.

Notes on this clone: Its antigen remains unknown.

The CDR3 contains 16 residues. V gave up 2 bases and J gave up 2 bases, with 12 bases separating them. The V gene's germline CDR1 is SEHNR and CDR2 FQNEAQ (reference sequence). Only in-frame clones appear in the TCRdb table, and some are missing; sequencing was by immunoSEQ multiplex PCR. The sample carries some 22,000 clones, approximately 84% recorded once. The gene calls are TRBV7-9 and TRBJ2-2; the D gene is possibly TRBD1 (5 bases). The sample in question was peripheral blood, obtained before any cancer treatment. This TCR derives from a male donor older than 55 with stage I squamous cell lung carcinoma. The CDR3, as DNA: TGTGCCAGCAGCTTAATGGGGCAACTCAACACCGGGGAGCTGTTTTTT. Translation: CASSLMGQLNTGELFF.